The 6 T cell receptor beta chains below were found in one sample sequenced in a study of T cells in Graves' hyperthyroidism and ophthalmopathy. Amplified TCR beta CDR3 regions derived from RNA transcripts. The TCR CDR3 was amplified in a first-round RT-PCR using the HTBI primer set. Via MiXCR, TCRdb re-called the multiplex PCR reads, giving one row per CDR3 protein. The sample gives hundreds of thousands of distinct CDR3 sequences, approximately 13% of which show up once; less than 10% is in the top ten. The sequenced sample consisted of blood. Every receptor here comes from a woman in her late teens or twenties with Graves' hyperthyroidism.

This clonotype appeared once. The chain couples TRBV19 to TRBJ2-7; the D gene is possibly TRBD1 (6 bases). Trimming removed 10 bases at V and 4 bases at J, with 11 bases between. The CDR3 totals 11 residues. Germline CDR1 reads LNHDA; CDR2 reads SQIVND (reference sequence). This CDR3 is CATIQGYEQYF. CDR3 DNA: TGTGCCACAATACAGGGTTACGAGCAGTACTTC.

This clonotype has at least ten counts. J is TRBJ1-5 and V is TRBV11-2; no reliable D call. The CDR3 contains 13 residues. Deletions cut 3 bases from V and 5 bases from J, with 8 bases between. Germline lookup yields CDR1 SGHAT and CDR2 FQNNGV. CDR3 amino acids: CASSFQQDQPQHF. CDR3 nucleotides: TGTGCCAGCAGCTTCCAGCAGGATCAGCCCCAGCATTTT. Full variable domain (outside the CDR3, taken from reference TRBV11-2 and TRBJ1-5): EAGVAQSPRYKIIEKRQSVAFWCNPISGHATLYWYQQILGQGPKLLIQFQNNGVVDDSQLPKDRFSAERLKGVDSTLKIQPAKLEDSAVYLCASSFQQDQPQHFGDGTRLSIL.

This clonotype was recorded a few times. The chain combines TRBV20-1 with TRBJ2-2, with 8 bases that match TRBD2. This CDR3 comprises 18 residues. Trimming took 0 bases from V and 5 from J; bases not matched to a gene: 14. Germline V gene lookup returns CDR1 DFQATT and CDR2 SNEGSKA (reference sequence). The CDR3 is CSARDPGSRGGGTGELFF. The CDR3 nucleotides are TGCAGTGCTAGAGATCCGGGCTCACGGGGGGGGGGAACCGGGGAGCTGTTTTTT.

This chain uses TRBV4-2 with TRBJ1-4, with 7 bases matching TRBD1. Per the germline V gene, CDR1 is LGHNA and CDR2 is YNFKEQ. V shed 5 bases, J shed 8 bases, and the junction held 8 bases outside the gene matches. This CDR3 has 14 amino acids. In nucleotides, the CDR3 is TGTGCCAGCAGCTCGCGACAGGGTGAGGAAAAACTGTTTTTT. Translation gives CASSSRQGEEKLFF.

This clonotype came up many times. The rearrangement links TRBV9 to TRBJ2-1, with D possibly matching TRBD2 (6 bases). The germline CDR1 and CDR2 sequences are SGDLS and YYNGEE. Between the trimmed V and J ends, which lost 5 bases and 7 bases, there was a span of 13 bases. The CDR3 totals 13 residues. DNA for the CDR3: TGTGCCAGCAGTCGGTCCCGGGGGAATGAGCAGTTCTTC. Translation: CASSRSRGNEQFF. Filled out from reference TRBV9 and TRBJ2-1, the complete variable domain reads DSGVTQTPKHLITATGQRVTLRCSPRSGDLSVYWYQQSLDQGLQFLIQYYNGEERAKGNILERFSAQQFPDLHSELNLSSLELGDSALYFCASSRSRGNEQFFGPGTRLTVL.

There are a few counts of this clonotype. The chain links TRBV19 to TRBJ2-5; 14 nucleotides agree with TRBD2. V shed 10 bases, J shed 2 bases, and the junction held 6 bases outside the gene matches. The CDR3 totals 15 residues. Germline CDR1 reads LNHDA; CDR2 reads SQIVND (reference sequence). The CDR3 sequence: CATRTSGGRQETQYF. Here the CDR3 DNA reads TGTGCCACTCGGACTAGCGGGGGGAGGCAAGAGACCCAGTACTTC.